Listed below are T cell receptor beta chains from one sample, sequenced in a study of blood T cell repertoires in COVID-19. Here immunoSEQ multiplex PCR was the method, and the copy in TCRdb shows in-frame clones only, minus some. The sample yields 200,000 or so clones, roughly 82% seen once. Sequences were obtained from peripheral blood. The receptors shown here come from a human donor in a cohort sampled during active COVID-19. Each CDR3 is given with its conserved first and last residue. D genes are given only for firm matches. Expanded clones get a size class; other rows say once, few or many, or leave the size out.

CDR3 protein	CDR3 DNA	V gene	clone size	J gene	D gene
CASSLGQGIETQYF	TGTGCCAGCAGCTTAGGACAGGGGATCGAGACCCAGTACTTC	TRBV7-2	NA	TRBJ2-5	TRBD1
CASRARLAGNQETQYF	TGTGCCAGCAGGGCTCGACTAGCGGGTAACCAAGAGACCCAGTACTTC	TRBV2	NA	TRBJ2-5	TRBD2
CASSDWRGSTDTQYF	TGCGCCAGCAGTGATTGGCGGGGGAGCACAGATACGCAGTATTTT	TRBV10-1	once	TRBJ2-3	TRBD2
CASNDQGWYYEQYF	TGTGCCAGTAACGATCAGGGATGGTACTACGAGCAGTACTTC	TRBV6-6	many	TRBJ2-7	NA
CASRPRASSSGELFF	TGTGCCAGCAGACCGCGGGCCTCCTCGTCCGGGGAGCTGTTTTTT	TRBV27	NA	TRBJ2-2	NA
CASSPRVGGNQPQHF	TGCGCCAGCAGCCCCAGGGTAGGCGGCAATCAGCCCCAGCATTTT	TRBV4-1	NA	TRBJ1-5	NA
CASSLASGRSAYNEQFF	TGCGCCAGCAGCTTGGCTAGCGGGAGAAGTGCCTACAATGAGCAGTTCTTC	TRBV5-1	NA	TRBJ2-1	TRBD2
CASSFGGSSYEQYF	TGTGCCAGCAGTTTCGGGGGTTCCTCCTACGAGCAGTACTTC	TRBV27	NA	TRBJ2-7	NA
CASSQDVGNTIYF	TGTGCCAGCAGCCAAGACGTCGGAAACACCATATATTTT	TRBV3-1/TRBV3-2	once	TRBJ1-3	NA
CAIRERAGDSTDTQYF	TGTGCCATCAGGGAACGGGCAGGGGATAGCACAGATACGCAGTATTTT	TRBV10-3	NA	TRBJ2-3	NA
CASSPRTEQETQYF	TGTGCCAGCAGCCCTCGGACAGAACAAGAGACCCAGTACTTC	TRBV6-6	NA	TRBJ2-5	NA
CASSRVLRGLDHDLTDTQYF	TGTGCCAGCAGCCGTGTATTGCGGGGACTCGACCATGATCTCACAGATACGCAGTATTTT	TRBV6-6	NA	TRBJ2-3	NA
CASSLEQASNQPQHF	TGTGCCAGCAGCTTAGAGCAGGCTAGCAATCAGCCCCAGCATTTT	TRBV7-2	NA	TRBJ1-5	NA
CASSPTAGNTEAFF	TGTGCCAGCTCACCCACCGCCGGGAACACTGAAGCTTTCTTT	TRBV18	NA	TRBJ1-1	NA
CASSLGTGAAKNIQYF	TGTGCCAGCAGCTTAGGGACAGGGGCAGCCAAAAACATTCAGTACTTC	TRBV7-2	NA	TRBJ2-4	TRBD1
CASKMTGPNTEAFF	TGTGCCAGCAAGATGACAGGACCGAACACTGAAGCTTTCTTT	TRBV2	few	TRBJ1-1	NA
CASSPPTGKVGTNEKLFF	TGTGCCAGTAGTCCACCGACAGGGAAGGTGGGGACTAATGAAAAACTGTTTTTT	TRBV19	NA	TRBJ1-4	TRBD1
CASSYSRDSQGGYTF	TGTGCCAGCAGTTACTCGAGGGACAGTCAGGGCGGCTACACCTTC	TRBV6-5	NA	TRBJ1-2	TRBD1
CASSQASGGRSGYTF	TGCGCCAGCAGCCAAGCCTCGGGGGGGCGAAGTGGCTACACCTTC	TRBV4-1	once	TRBJ1-2	NA
CAIKRRRTSYEQYF	TGTGCCATCAAGAGGAGGAGGACCTCCTACGAGCAGTACTTC	TRBV5-8	NA	TRBJ2-7	NA
CASSLWTGGTSGSSYNEQFF	TGTGCCAGCAGCCTGTGGACAGGGGGGACTAGCGGTAGCTCCTACAATGAGCAGTTCTTC	TRBV3-1/TRBV3-2	few	TRBJ2-1	NA
CASRDRGLSTEAFF	TGTGCCAGCAGGGACAGGGGGCTTAGCACTGAAGCTTTCTTT	TRBV25-1	once	TRBJ1-1	TRBD1
CAWSPGGLGETQYF	TGTGCCTGGAGCCCCGGGGGGCTGGGAGAGACCCAGTACTTC	TRBV30	NA	TRBJ2-5	NA
CASSLRDRGDEQFF	TGTGCCAGCAGCTTAAGGGACAGGGGGGATGAGCAGTTCTTC	TRBV7-4	NA	TRBJ2-1	TRBD1
CASIDRVGTEAFF	TGTGCCAGCATCGACAGGGTGGGGACTGAAGCTTTCTTT	TRBV2	NA	TRBJ1-1	TRBD1
CASSLGTAYNEQFF	TGCGCCAGCAGCTTGGGGACAGCATACAATGAGCAGTTCTTC	TRBV5-1	NA	TRBJ2-1	NA
CASSVLGGTRNEQFF	TGTGCCAGCAGCGTACTGGGCGGGACGAGAAATGAGCAGTTCTTC	TRBV9	few	TRBJ2-1	NA
CASSLERLGTDTQYF	TGTGCCAGCAGCTTAGAGAGATTGGGCACAGATACGCAGTATTTT	TRBV11-1	NA	TRBJ2-3	NA
CASSPGASYEQYF	TGTGCCAGCAGCCCGGGAGCCTCCTACGAGCAGTACTTC	TRBV27	once	TRBJ2-7	NA
CASSQDPQGLSTDTQYF	TGTGCCAGCAGCCAAGATCCCCAGGGGCTAAGCACAGATACGCAGTATTTT	TRBV4-2	NA	TRBJ2-3	NA
CASRGTGTNTGELFF	TGTGCCAGCAGAGGGACAGGGACGAACACCGGGGAGCTGTTTTTT	TRBV6-4	NA	TRBJ2-2	TRBD1
CASSEHYNSPLHF	TGTGCCAGCAGTGAACATTATAATTCACCCCTCCACTTT	TRBV25-1	NA	TRBJ1-6	NA
CASSLRQGAYNEQFF	TGTGCCAGCAGCTTGCGTCAGGGCGCCTACAATGAGCAGTTCTTC	TRBV5-4	NA	TRBJ2-1	NA
CASSPGQGAKGNTIYF	TGTGCCAGCAGCCCCGGACAGGGGGCAAAAGGAAACACCATATATTTT	TRBV11-2	NA	TRBJ1-3	TRBD1
CASSPEVGGYGYTF	TGCGCCAGCAGCCCCGAGGTAGGGGGATATGGCTACACCTTC	TRBV4-1	NA	TRBJ1-2	NA
CASSATSGSSAELFF	TGCGCCAGCAGCGCGACTAGCGGTTCGAGCGCGGAGCTGTTTTTT	TRBV5-1	few	TRBJ2-2	TRBD2
CAISESEGTSGIPYEQYF	TGTGCCATCAGTGAGTCGGAAGGGACTAGCGGGATCCCCTACGAGCAGTACTTC	TRBV10-3	NA	TRBJ2-7	TRBD2
CASSPIRQGVGGDTQYF	TGTGCCAGCTCACCAATTCGACAGGGGGTTGGCGGAGATACGCAGTATTTT	TRBV18	NA	TRBJ2-3	TRBD1
CGGTSGTSTGELFF	TGTGGAGGGACTAGCGGGACAAGCACCGGGGAGCTGTTTTTT	TRBV30	NA	TRBJ2-2	TRBD2
CASSPPTNSETHEQYF	TGTGCCAGCTCACCACCTACTAATTCCGAGACCCACGAGCAGTACTTC	TRBV18	NA	TRBJ2-7	NA
CASSDIGRDSPLHF	TGCGCCAGCAGTGACATCGGTCGAGATTCACCCCTCCACTTT	TRBV10-2	NA	TRBJ1-6	NA
CASSERGNSGNTIYF	TGCGCCAGCAGTGAGCGAGGGAACTCTGGAAACACCATATATTTT	TRBV10-2	NA	TRBJ1-3	NA
CASSPRQSTYEQYF	TGTGCCAGCAGCCCTAGACAGTCTACCTACGAGCAGTACTTC	TRBV7-8	NA	TRBJ2-7	NA
CASSLQGGTEKLFF	TGTGCCAGCAGCTTACAGGGAGGGACTGAAAAACTGTTTTTT	TRBV7-9	few	TRBJ1-4	NA
CASSYGGNRYGYTF	TGTGCCAGCAGTTACGGAGGGAATCGTTATGGCTACACCTTC	TRBV2	NA	TRBJ1-2	NA
CATSRARATDTQYF	TGTGCCACCAGCAGAGCCAGGGCCACAGATACGCAGTATTTT	TRBV15	NA	TRBJ2-3	NA